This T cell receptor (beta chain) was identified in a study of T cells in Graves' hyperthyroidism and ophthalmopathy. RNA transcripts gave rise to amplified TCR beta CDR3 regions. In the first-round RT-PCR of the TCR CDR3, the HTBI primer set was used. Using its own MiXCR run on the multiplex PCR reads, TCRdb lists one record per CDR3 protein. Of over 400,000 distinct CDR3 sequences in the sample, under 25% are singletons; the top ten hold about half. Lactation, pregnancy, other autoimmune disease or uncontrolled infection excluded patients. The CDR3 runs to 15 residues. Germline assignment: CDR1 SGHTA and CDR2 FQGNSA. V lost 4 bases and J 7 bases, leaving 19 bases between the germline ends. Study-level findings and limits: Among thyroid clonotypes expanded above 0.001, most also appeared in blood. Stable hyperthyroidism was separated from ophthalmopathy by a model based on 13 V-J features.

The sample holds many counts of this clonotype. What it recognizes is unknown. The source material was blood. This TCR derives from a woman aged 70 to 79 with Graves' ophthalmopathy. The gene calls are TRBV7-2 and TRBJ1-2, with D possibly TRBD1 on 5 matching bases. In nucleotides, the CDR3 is TGTGCCAGCAGCTCCAGGGCGGGGCAGGCGAGTGGCTACACCTTC. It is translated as CASSSRAGQASGYTF.